This TCR beta chain was sequenced for a study of monozygotic twins with inflammatory bowel disease. Study observations and caveats: Results did not support any single strong IBD-associated signal or clonotype. Against healthy co-twins, IBD patients had lower TCRbeta diversity (measured by inverse Simpson).

The CDR3 runs to 11 residues. Germline V gene data show CDR1 as MDHEN and CDR2 as SYDVKM. Following a re-call of the 5' RACE reads, TCRdb has one entry per CDR3 protein and lacks DNA. The sample has fewer than 400,000 distinct CDR3 sequences. As concerns this clonotype: Antigen unknown.

The sample comprised blood. The clonotype was recovered from a human donor with ulcerative colitis or Crohn's disease, or a healthy co-twin of an affected twin (not recorded which). The genes are TRBV28 and TRBJ1-1. CDR3 residues: CATTLGTEAFF.